Below are 23 T cell receptor beta chains sequenced from a single sample in a study of T cell changes during pregnancy in multiple sclerosis. Assay: immunoSEQ multiplex PCR; the TCRdb copy retains only in-frame clones and omits some. The table records around 60,000 clones, around 93% of them present only once. The material was CD4+ T cells from peripheral blood mononuclear cells, obtained before pregnancy. The receptor set was obtained from a female donor with multiple sclerosis, enrolled in a pregnancy study.

This chain uses TRBV5-6 with TRBJ2-4, with 7 bases lining up with TRBD1. The CDR3 is made up of 15 amino acids. V gave up 0 bases and J gave up 8 bases; unmatched junction bases: 8. From germline, CDR1 is SGHDT and CDR2 YYEEEE. DNA of the CDR3: TGTGCCAGCAGCTTGGAAAGGGGGCTTGTAGACATTCAGTACTTC. It translates to CASSLERGLVDIQYF. Filled out from reference TRBV5-6 and TRBJ2-4, the complete variable domain reads DAGVTQSPTHLIKTRGQQVTLRCSPKSGHDTVSWYQQALGQGPQFIFQYYEEEERQRGNFPDRFSGHQFPNYSSELNVNALLLGDSALYLCASSLERGLVDIQYFGAGTRLSVL.

The chain carries TRBV6-5 and TRBJ2-1; a weak D match, TRBD2 (5 bases). V dropped 4 bases and J dropped 0 bases, with 13 bases sitting between them. The CDR3 totals 16 residues. The germline V gene encodes CDR1 MNHEY and CDR2 SVGAGI. CDR3 residues: CASSSRRPSSYNEQFF. Written as DNA, the CDR3 is TGTGCCAGCAGTTCGAGGAGGCCGAGCTCCTACAATGAGCAGTTCTTC.

The chain joins TRBV18 to TRBJ1-1, with 7 bases aligning to TRBD1. The CDR3 has 14 residues. V was clipped by 3 bases and J by 2 bases; unmatched bases: 3. Germline V gene data show CDR1 as KGHSH and CDR2 as LQKENI. The CDR3 sequence is CASSPQGGNTEAFF. The CDR3 DNA sequence: TGTGCCAGCTCACCCCAGGGGGGAAACACTGAAGCTTTCTTT.

The chain links TRBV27 to TRBJ2-3, with D perhaps matching TRBD2 (5 bases). V shed 5 bases and J shed 1 base, with 22 bases lying between them. The CDR3 totals 18 residues. CDR1 MNHEY and CDR2 SMNVEV come from the germline V gene (reference sequence). The CDR3 DNA reads TGTGCCAGCAGTCGAGTATTAATGAGGGCCCAGGGCACAGATACGCAGTATTTT. This encodes CASSRVLMRAQGTDTQYF.

V and J are TRBV4-2 and TRBJ1-5; D not resolved. The germline V gene encodes CDR1 LGHNA and CDR2 YNFKEQ. Trimming removed 2 bases at V and 4 bases at J, with 6 bases between. The CDR3 length is 13 residues. The DNA for the CDR3 is TGTGCCAGCAGCCAAAACCAGAATCAGCCCCAGCATTTT. Protein: CASSQNQNQPQHF.

The rearrangement links TRBV28 to TRBJ2-3, with D possibly TRBD2 on 6 matching bases. V was cut by 4 bases and J by 4 bases, with 12 bases left in between. The length of the CDR3 is 14 residues. CDR1 and CDR2 (germline): MDHEN, SYDVKM. The CDR3 nucleotides are TGTGCCAGCAGTTCGGCAGGGAGGTCAGATACGCAGTATTTT. This codes for CASSSAGRSDTQYF. The full variable domain, rest sourced from reference TRBV28 and TRBJ2-3, is DVKVTQSSRYLVKRTGEKVFLECVQDMDHENMFWYRQDPGLGLRLIYFSYDVKMKEKGDIPEGYSVSREKKERFSLILESASTNQTSMYLCASSSAGRSDTQYFGPGTRLTVL.

The rearrangement joins TRBV7-2 to TRBJ2-6, with 9 bases that match TRBD2. The CDR3 runs 16 residues. V was pared by 11 bases and J by 0 bases, with 8 bases of the junction left unmatched. CDR1 SGHTA and CDR2 FQGNSA come from the germline V gene. CDR3 sequence (DNA): TGTGCCGGACTGACTAGCGGCACCTCTGGGGCCAACGTCCTGACTTTC. The encoded protein is CAGLTSGTSGANVLTF.

The rearrangement links TRBV2 to TRBJ2-7, with D possibly being TRBD1 (6 bases). CDR3 length equals 12 residues. Trimming pared 6 bases from V and 3 bases from J, leaving 9 bases between. The germline V gene encodes CDR1 SNHLY and CDR2 FYNNEI. The CDR3 is CASSSQGYEQYF. The DNA of the CDR3 is TGTGCCAGCAGCTCACAGGGCTACGAGCAGTACTTC.

This rearrangement joins TRBV11-3 to TRBJ2-2; tentatively, D is TRBD2 (5 bases). CDR1 is SGHNT and CDR2 is YENEEA in the germline V gene. The CDR3 runs to 15 residues. Trimming pared 7 bases from V and 4 bases from J, leaving 16 bases between. The CDR3 region is CASNRGRAGTGELFF. The CDR3 region has the DNA TGTGCCAGCAACCGTGGGCGGGCGGGCACCGGGGAGCTGTTTTTT.

V gene TRBV7-2 combines with J gene TRBJ1-5; possible D gene TRBD1, 6 bases. The CDR3 length is 13 residues. V was pared by 2 bases and J by 4 bases, with 6 bases between. In germline, CDR1 is SGHTA, CDR2 FQGNSA. The CDR3 spells CASSLTGNQPQHF. The CDR3 DNA reads as TGTGCCAGCAGCTTAACAGGGAATCAGCCCCAGCATTTT. Full variable domain (outside the CDR3, taken from reference TRBV7-2 and TRBJ1-5): GAGVSQSPSNKVTEKGKDVELRCDPISGHTALYWYRQSLGQGLEFLIYFQGNSAPDKSGLPSDRFSAERTGGSVSTLTIQRTQQEDSAVYLCASSLTGNQPQHFGDGTRLSIL.

This clone is a singleton in its sample. The CDR3 protein is CASSREGNSDTQYF. The CDR3 DNA reads as TGCGCCAGCAGCAGGGAGGGAAATTCAGATACGCAGTATTTT. The chain carries TRBV4-3 and TRBJ2-3, with TRBD2 identical over 7 bases. The CDR3 consists of 14 residues. V shed 5 bases, J shed 4 bases, and the junction held 6 bases outside the gene matches. CDR1 is LGHNA and CDR2 is YSLEER in the germline V gene.

This chain uses TRBV6-1 with TRBJ1-5, with TRBD1 identical over 7 bases. V was clipped by 7 bases and J by 7 bases; unmatched bases: 7. Per the germline V gene, CDR1 is MNHNS and CDR2 is SASEGT. The CDR3 extends over 13 amino acids. The CDR3 reads CASTLRGHQPQHF. CDR3 sequence (DNA): TGTGCCAGCACTCTTAGGGGGCACCAGCCCCAGCATTTT.

This clone has only one observation. V is TRBV11-2 and J is TRBJ1-2; TRBD1 agrees at 9 bases. The length of the CDR3 is 17 residues. V gave up 2 bases and J gave up 5 bases; unmatched junction bases: 12. Germline V CDR1 and CDR2: SGHAT, FQNNGV. The CDR3 DNA follows: TGTGCCAGCAGCTTAAATACAGGGGGCGCGTCGGGGTATGGCTACACCTTC. Encoded protein: CASSLNTGGASGYGYTF.

The rearrangement joins TRBV7-9 to TRBJ1-1; TRBD1 matches at 8 bases. Germline assignment: CDR1 SEHNR and CDR2 FQNEAQ (reference sequence). The V gene end was trimmed by 4 bases and the J gene end by 3 bases; junction bases not matched to a gene: 4. This CDR3 has 14 amino acids. In DNA, the CDR3 is TGTGCCAGCAGCTCCGACAGGGGACACACTGAAGCTTTCTTT. Its translation is CASSSDRGHTEAFF.

The chain employs TRBV12-5 and TRBJ1-1, with no clear D. CDR3 size: 14 residues. The germline V gene has CDR1 LGHNT and CDR2 FRNRAP. V gave up 1 base and J gave up 4 bases, with 10 bases separating them. CDR3: CASGLGPDGTEAFF. DNA for the CDR3: TGTGCTAGTGGTTTGGGGCCAGATGGCACTGAAGCTTTCTTT.

This chain connects TRBV4-3 to TRBJ2-1, with a weak D call TRBD2 (5 bases). The CDR3 is 15 residues long. CDR1 and CDR2 (germline): LGHNA, YSLEER. Trimming removed 1 base at V and 6 bases at J, with 13 bases between. This chain's CDR3 is CASSQGELVINEQFF. In DNA, the CDR3 is TGCGCCAGCAGCCAAGGTGAACTAGTAATCAATGAGCAGTTCTTC.

The sample holds one count of this clone. This chain uses TRBV18 with TRBJ2-1; D is uncertain. The CDR3 covers 15 residues. V shed 2 bases and J shed 0 bases, with 8 bases lying between them. Germline values: CDR1 KGHSH, CDR2 LQKENI. CDR3 nucleotide sequence: TGTGCCAGCTCACCAATAACCGGCTCCTACAATGAGCAGTTCTTC. Translating gives CASSPITGSYNEQFF.

This sequence joins TRBV10-3 and TRBJ1-5, with D possibly matching TRBD1 (6 bases). This CDR3 comprises 15 residues. Germline V lookup: CDR1 ENHRY, CDR2 SYGVKD. V gave up 2 bases and J gave up 2 bases, with 10 bases separating them. The CDR3 reads CAISETGKGNQPQHF. Written as DNA, the CDR3 is TGTGCCATCAGTGAGACAGGGAAGGGCAATCAGCCCCAGCATTTT.

The CDR3 DNA reads as TGTGCCAGCAGCCCAGTCCCTAGCCTCAGCTCCTACGAGCAGTACTTC. This encodes CASSPVPSLSSYEQYF. This sequence joins TRBV11-3 and TRBJ2-7; possible D gene TRBD2, 5 bases. Germline V gene data show CDR1 as SGHNT and CDR2 as YENEEA. V lost 5 bases to trimming and J lost 0 bases, with 17 bases between them. The CDR3 is 16 residues long. Using reference TRBV11-3 and TRBJ2-7 for the parts outside the CDR3, the full variable domain is EAGVVQSPRYKIIEKKQPVAFWCNPISGHNTLYWYLQNLGQGPELLIRYENEEAVDDSQLPKDRFSAERLKGVDSTLKIQPAELGDSAVYLCASSPVPSLSSYEQYFGPGTRLTVT.

The chain couples TRBV7-9 to TRBJ2-6; D might be TRBD1 (6 bases). Germline CDR1 SEHNR, CDR2 FQNEAQ (reference sequence). Between the trimmed V and J ends, which lost 5 bases and 2 bases, there was a span of 16 bases. CDR3 length: 17 amino acids. The CDR3 reads CASSEPATGTGANVLTF. CDR3 nucleotide sequence: TGTGCCAGCAGCGAACCCGCCACAGGGACTGGGGCCAACGTCCTGACTTTC.

The chain employs TRBV6-5 and TRBJ2-7; 7 bases are a match to TRBD2. The length of the CDR3 is 16 residues. The germline CDR1 and CDR2 sequences are MNHEY and SVGAGI. After removal of 0 bases from V and 5 bases from J, the junction contained 10 bases not matched to a gene. The CDR3 spells CASSYSWAGAPNEQYF. Written as DNA, the CDR3 is TGTGCCAGCAGTTACTCATGGGCGGGAGCCCCCAACGAGCAGTACTTC.

The chain has TRBV7-9 and TRBJ2-5, with TRBD1 matching over 8 bases. The CDR3 contains 16 residues. The germline CDR1 and CDR2 sequences are SEHNR and FQNEAQ (reference sequence). V dropped 6 bases and J dropped 5; count of bases not matched to a gene: 14. The CDR3 DNA reads as TGTGCCAGCAGAGGGTCGGTCCAGGGGGCGGTTGAGACCCAGTACTTC. Translated, it gives CASRGSVQGAVETQYF.

The chain links TRBV7-2 to TRBJ1-5; D not resolved. Germline V gene lookup returns CDR1 SGHTA and CDR2 FQGNSA. This CDR3 comprises 14 residues. V lost 0 bases and J lost 6, with 9 bases in between. The CDR3 spells CASSLAPAGQPQHF. The CDR3 DNA sequence: TGTGCCAGCAGCTTAGCGCCAGCGGGTCAGCCCCAGCATTTT.